This T cell receptor (beta chain) is drawn from a study of cytomegalovirus exposure and HLA in healthy donors. Across the study: An analysis done earlier identified roughly 120 million unique TCR beta sequences from 150 million to 200 million T cells.

Points on this clone: Antigen unknown.

PCR amplification relied on 60 Vbeta primers (plus 13 Jbeta primers). Produced via immunoSEQ multiplex PCR; TCRdb's table is partial and in-frame only. The data show approximately 130,000 clones, with under 90% seen just once and 0.6% to 0.7% held by the top ten. Study outcomes and limitations: According to a later analysis, donors in an Asian-associated ancestry cluster reportedly had fewer N-insertions than the 666-donor mean.

This CDR3 has 14 amino acids. V was cut by 5 bases and J by 5 bases, with 15 bases left in between. CDR1 and CDR2 from the germline V gene are MGHRA and YSYEKL. This TCR was sampled from a young man in good health and CMV-seronegative. The chain is built from TRBV4-1 and TRBJ1-1; maybe TRBD1 (5 bases). Sequenced sample: PBMCs. In DNA, the CDR3 is TGCGCCAGCAGCACGCAGGGTTTAGGTACTGAAGCTTTCTTT. It translates to CASSTQGLGTEAFF.